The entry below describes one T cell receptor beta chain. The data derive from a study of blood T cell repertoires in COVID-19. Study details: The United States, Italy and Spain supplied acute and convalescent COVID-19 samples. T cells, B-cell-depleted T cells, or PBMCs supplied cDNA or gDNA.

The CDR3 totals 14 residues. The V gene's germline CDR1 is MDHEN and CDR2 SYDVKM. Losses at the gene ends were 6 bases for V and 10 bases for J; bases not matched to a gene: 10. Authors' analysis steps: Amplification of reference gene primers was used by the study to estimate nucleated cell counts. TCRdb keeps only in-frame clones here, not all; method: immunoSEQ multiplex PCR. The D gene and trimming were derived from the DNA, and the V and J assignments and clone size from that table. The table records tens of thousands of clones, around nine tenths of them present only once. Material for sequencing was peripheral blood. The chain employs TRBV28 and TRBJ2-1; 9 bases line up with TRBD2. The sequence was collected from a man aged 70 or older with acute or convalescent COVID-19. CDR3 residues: CASSGGAGGPEQFF. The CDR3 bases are TGTGCCAGCAGCGGGGGCGCGGGGGGGCCGGAGCAGTTCTTC.